One sample yielded the 10 T cell receptor beta chains listed below, sequenced in a study of T cells in Graves' hyperthyroidism and ophthalmopathy. TCR beta CDR3 regions were amplified from RNA. The TCR CDR3 first-round RT-PCR relied on the HTBI primer set. Via MiXCR, TCRdb re-called the multiplex PCR reads, giving one row per CDR3 protein. Of approximately 620,000 distinct CDR3 sequences listed, around 15% are singletons. Sample: blood. The receptors stem from a woman aged 40 to 55 with Graves' ophthalmopathy.

This clonotype was counted at least ten times. The chain combines TRBV27 with TRBJ2-7, with 7 bases aligning to TRBD2. V dropped 5 bases and J dropped 9; count of bases not matched to a gene: 13. CDR1 is MNHEY, CDR2 SMNVEV, per germline (reference sequence). The CDR3 is 14 amino acids. The CDR3 sequence is CASSPKRDLLGQYF. The CDR3 nucleotides read TGTGCCAGCAGTCCGAAGCGGGACCTCCTGGGGCAGTACTTC.

This chain uses TRBV5-1 with TRBJ2-7; D unclear. Germline CDR1 is SGHRS and CDR2 is YFSETQ. The V end was cut by 0 bases, the J end by 3 bases, with 10 bases between. This CDR3 contains 14 residues. The chain's CDR3 is CASSLGETGYEQYF. CDR3 coding DNA: TGCGCCAGCAGCTTGGGGGAAACGGGCTACGAGCAGTACTTC. Together with reference TRBV5-1 and TRBJ2-7, the CDR3 gives the full variable domain: KAGVTQTPRYLIKTRGQQVTLSCSPISGHRSVSWYQQTPGQGLQFLFEYFSETQRNKGNFPGRFSGRQFSNSRSEMNVSTLELGDSALYLCASSLGETGYEQYFGPGTRLTVT.

The J gene is TRBJ2-1, the V gene TRBV18, with 8 bases identical to TRBD1. Trimming removed 3 bases from V and 12 bases from J; junction bases left unmatched: 10. There are 14 residues in the CDR3. CDR1 is KGHSH and CDR2 is LQKENI in the germline V gene. The CDR3 sequence is CASSPPDRAPPQFF. In nucleotides, the CDR3 is TGTGCCAGCTCACCCCCGGACAGGGCGCCCCCGCAGTTCTTC. Full variable domain (outside the CDR3, taken from reference TRBV18 and TRBJ2-1): NAGVMQNPRHLVRRRGQEARLRCSPMKGHSHVYWYRQLPEEGLKFMVYLQKENIIDESGMPKERFSAEFPKEGPSILRIQQVVRGDSAAYFCASSPPDRAPPQFFGPGTRLTVL.

The rearrangement links TRBV30 to TRBJ2-1; no clear D. The V gene lost 0 bases and the J gene lost 5 bases, with 20 bases spanning the gap. This CDR3 region has 17 residues. Germline-derived CDR1 and CDR2 are GTSNPN and SVGIG (reference sequence). This CDR3 reads CAWSVPRRRRADNEQFF. In nucleotides, the CDR3 is TGTGCCTGGAGTGTACCCCGGCGTAGACGTGCGGACAATGAGCAGTTCTTC.

At least ten counts were recorded for this clonotype. J is TRBJ1-1 and V is TRBV20-1; a weak D match, TRBD1 (6 bases). CDR3 size: 13 residues. Germline V CDR1 and CDR2: DFQATT, SNEGSKA (reference sequence). With 5 bases removed from V and 4 bases from J, the gap between germline ends came to 14 bases. CDR3 DNA: TGCAGTGCTTACAGGGCCCTTGGCACTGAAGCTTTCTTT. The encoded protein is CSAYRALGTEAFF.

This clonotype was detected many times. This rearrangement joins TRBV30 to TRBJ1-1; the D is unclear. Trimming took off 3 bases at V and 1 base at J, with 21 bases between the two ends. The CDR3 extends over 17 amino acids. Germline values: CDR1 GTSNPN, CDR2 SVGIG (reference sequence). The CDR3 region is CAWRDLMPTRWNTEAFF. CDR3 in DNA: TGTGCCTGGAGGGACCTTATGCCAACAAGATGGAACACTGAAGCTTTCTTT.

There are many counts of this clonotype. V gene TRBV6-1 combines with J gene TRBJ2-5; 14 bases are a match to TRBD2. The length of the CDR3 is 15 residues. Germline values: CDR1 MNHNS, CDR2 SASEGT. The V and J ends lost 5 bases and 5 bases, in that order; junction bases with no gene match: 4. The CDR3 DNA sequence: TGTGCCAGCAGTCCAAGACTAGCGGGAGGGGAGACCCAGTACTTC. Its protein product is CASSPRLAGGETQYF.

This clonotype occurred a few times. The chain recombines TRBV20-1 with TRBJ1-3, with 11 bases identical to TRBD1. This CDR3 has 17 residues. From germline, CDR1 is DFQATT and CDR2 SNEGSKA (reference sequence). V lost 5 bases, J lost 0 bases, and 9 bases stayed unmatched. The CDR3 DNA reads as TGCAGTGCTTCCGGGACAGGGGGTCGGTTCTCTGGAAACACCATATATTTT. Its protein product is CSASGTGGRFSGNTIYF.

The chain has TRBV19 and TRBJ2-1; TRBD2 matches at 10 bases. There are 16 residues in the CDR3. Germline V gives CDR1 LNHDA, CDR2 SQIVND (reference sequence). Unmatched junction bases numbered 10, after V lost 4 bases and J lost 7 bases. The CDR3 DNA sequence: TGTGCCAGTAGTACCCCGGGACTAGCGAGTCGAAATGAGCAGTTCTTC. Its translation is CASSTPGLASRNEQFF. Looking up the rest from reference TRBV19 and TRBJ2-1 gives the full variable domain: DGGITQSPKYLFRKEGQNVTLSCEQNLNHDAMYWYRQDPGQGLRLIYYSQIVNDFQKGDIAEGYSVSREKKESFPLTVTSAQKNPTAFYLCASSTPGLASRNEQFFGPGTRLTVL.

In its sample, this clonotype was seen many times. This chain joins TRBV11-2 and TRBJ2-3; TRBD2 agrees at 12 bases. The length of the CDR3 is 16 residues. From germline, CDR1 is SGHAT and CDR2 FQNNGV. After removal of 3 bases from V and 4 bases from J, the junction contained 5 bases not matched to a gene. CDR3 residues: CASSLTSGSSADTQYF. The CDR3 coding sequence is TGTGCCAGCAGCTTGACTAGCGGGAGTTCAGCAGATACGCAGTATTTT.